Each of the 20 T cell receptor beta chains below was sequenced from the same sample in a study of response to subunit inactivated influenza vaccine. TCRdb reprocessed the RT-PCR reads with MiXCR, giving one entry per CDR3 protein. The sample consists of some 160,000 distinct CDR3 sequences, 9.5% to 13% of them appearing once. The sequencing here drew on non-naive T cells sorted from PBMCs, taken 45 days after vaccination. The receptors shown here come from a man aged 50-60 years who received an inactivated influenza vaccine.

The V call is TRBV4-2, the J call TRBJ2-7; 8 bases line up with TRBD2. Germline values: CDR1 LGHNA, CDR2 YNFKEQ. The CDR3 is made up of 15 amino acids. The J segment lost 9 bases and the V segment lost 0 bases, leaving 10 bases of the junction unmatched. CDR3 protein: CASSQDVIGRAGQYF. CDR3 DNA sequence: TGTGCCAGCAGCCAAGATGTGATCGGGAGGGCCGGGCAGTACTTC.

This clonotype appeared a few times. The gene calls are TRBV5-6 and TRBJ2-5, with D uncertain. This CDR3 is built from 14 residues. Trimming took off 1 base at V and 2 bases at J, with 9 bases between the two ends. Germline CDR1 and CDR2: SGHDT and YYEEEE. The CDR3: CASSLTDGQETQYF. The CDR3 DNA reads as TGTGCCAGCAGCTTGACGGACGGACAAGAGACCCAGTACTTC.

This chain connects TRBV6-1 to TRBJ2-5, with 9 bases that match TRBD2. Germline-derived CDR1 and CDR2 are MNHNS and SASEGT. This CDR3 contains 15 residues. The V segment lost 6 bases and the J segment 5 bases; nucleotides outside the gene matches: 10. CDR3 sequence (DNA): TGTGCCAGCAGACCCTCTAGCGGGACTAGGGAGACCCAGTACTTC. Translated: CASRPSSGTRETQYF.

This chain connects TRBV28 to TRBJ1-5; D is uncertain. The V end lost 6 bases, the J end lost 6 bases, and 21 bases lay between the germline ends. The CDR3 has 16 amino acids. Germline values: CDR1 MDHEN, CDR2 SYDVKM. The CDR3, as DNA: TGTGCCAGCAGGCACTACGGGCGTCCCGCGAGTCAGCCCCAGCATTTT. It codes for CASRHYGRPASQPQHF.

This clonotype was seen many times. The chain recombines TRBV5-5 with TRBJ1-4; D unresolved. The CDR3 has 14 amino acids. V lost 4 bases to trimming and J lost 10 bases, with 17 bases between them. The germline V gene has CDR1 SGHKS and CDR2 YYEKEE (reference sequence). The CDR3 nucleotides read TGTGCCAGCAGCGCCGACTGGATAGGCGGAAAACTGTTTTTT. The encoded protein is CASSADWIGGKLFF.

This clonotype was observed a few times. V and J are TRBV5-5 and TRBJ2-7; D is undetermined. V shed 2 bases and J shed 3 bases, with 9 bases lying between them. This CDR3 contains 13 residues. In germline, CDR1 is SGHKS, CDR2 YYEKEE (reference sequence). CDR3 loop: CASSLGPNYEQYF. DNA for the CDR3: TGTGCCAGCAGCTTAGGACCCAACTACGAGCAGTACTTC.

This clonotype was counted only a few times. V and J are TRBV28 and TRBJ1-2; 9 bases map to TRBD1. The germline V gene encodes CDR1 MDHEN and CDR2 SYDVKM. The ends lost 3 bases at V and 4 bases at J; junction bases unmatched: 3. This CDR3 is 14 amino acids long. CDR3 residues: CASSLDRGSYGYTF. The CDR3 DNA sequence: TGTGCCAGCAGTTTGGACAGGGGTAGCTATGGCTACACCTTC.

The chain has TRBV18 and TRBJ2-5; the match to TRBD1 covers 10 bases. Per the germline V gene, CDR1 is KGHSH and CDR2 is LQKENI. The CDR3 is made up of 16 amino acids. With 3 bases clipped from V and 5 bases from J, the junction kept 9 bases outside the gene matches. CDR3 coding DNA: TGTGCCAGCTCACCGCTAATGACAGGGGGCGCGGAGACCCAGTACTTC. Protein product: CASSPLMTGGAETQYF. Full variable domain (remainder filled in from reference TRBV18 and TRBJ2-5): NAGVMQNPRHLVRRRGQEARLRCSPMKGHSHVYWYRQLPEEGLKFMVYLQKENIIDESGMPKERFSAEFPKEGPSILRIQQVVRGDSAAYFCASSPLMTGGAETQYFGPGTRLLVL.

This clonotype was observed a handful of times. The chain uses TRBV27 and TRBJ2-4; TRBD1 agrees at 8 bases. The trim removed 5 bases at V and 9 bases at J, leaving 15 bases unmatched. This CDR3 is built from 16 residues. Germline CDR1 MNHEY, CDR2 SMNVEV (reference sequence). CDR3 nucleotides: TGTGCCAGCAGTCCCCTCCAGACAGGGGCGGTAGGCATTCAGTACTTC. Protein product: CASSPLQTGAVGIQYF.

The table lists this clonotype with a few counts. This chain connects TRBV4-2 to TRBJ1-6; 8 bases align to TRBD1. The CDR3 totals 16 residues. Trimming took 3 bases from V and 4 from J; bases not matched to a gene: 5. Germline-derived CDR1 and CDR2 are LGHNA and YNFKEQ. The CDR3 loop reads CASSQTGDPYNSPLHF. The CDR3 nucleotides read TGTGCCAGCAGCCAGACAGGGGACCCGTATAATTCACCCCTCCACTTT.

The chain uses TRBV11-2 and TRBJ2-7; 12 bases fit TRBD1. The CDR3 has 18 amino acids. In germline, CDR1 is SGHAT, CDR2 FQNNGV. The J segment lost 2 bases and the V segment lost 5 bases, leaving 13 bases of the junction unmatched. This CDR3 is CASSPRSPGTGGAYEQYF. CDR3 DNA sequence: TGTGCCAGCAGCCCCCGATCCCCAGGGACAGGGGGCGCCTACGAGCAGTACTTC.

This chain links TRBV29-1 with TRBJ2-2; D gene uncertain. V lost 4 bases and J 1 base, leaving 1 base between the germline ends. From germline, CDR1 is SQVTM and CDR2 ANQGSEA. The CDR3 is 11 residues long. CDR3 in DNA: TGCAGCGTTGGGAACACCGGGGAGCTGTTTTTT. Translating it yields CSVGNTGELFF.

V and J are TRBV20-1 and TRBJ2-3; 14 bases align to TRBD2. Trimming removed 6 bases from V and 5 bases from J; junction bases left unmatched: 7. Germline V gene data show CDR1 as DFQATT and CDR2 as SNEGSKA (reference sequence). This CDR3 spans 15 amino acids. CDR3 in amino acids: CSANRLAGGLDTQYF. In nucleotides, the CDR3 is TGCAGTGCAAACAGACTAGCGGGAGGGCTAGATACGCAGTATTTT.

This clonotype was picked up a small number of times. J is TRBJ2-2 and V is TRBV2, with TRBD1 as a possible D gene (5 bases). Trimming took 7 bases from V and 6 from J, leaving 15 bases between them. Germline CDR1 reads SNHLY; CDR2 reads FYNNEI. There are 14 residues in the CDR3. The CDR3 DNA follows: TGTGCCAGCAAGGGGCTGGGTATCGCCGGGGAGCTGTTTTTT. Translating gives CASKGLGIAGELFF. Full variable domain (rest looked up from reference TRBV2 and TRBJ2-2): EPEVTQTPSHQVTQMGQEVILRCVPISNHLYFYWYRQILGQKVEFLVSFYNNEISEKSEIFDDQFSVERPDGSNFTLKIRSTKLEDSAMYFCASKGLGIAGELFFGEGSRLTVL.

This clonotype has at least ten counts. V usage is TRBV24-1 and J usage is TRBJ2-1, with a possible D match to TRBD2 (7 bases). CDR3 length: 14 residues. CDR1 KGHDR and CDR2 SFDVKD come from the germline V gene. V was clipped by 3 bases and J by 6 bases, with 11 bases between them. CDR3 in DNA: TGTGCCACCAGTGATACGAGGGGGGGCAATGAGCAGTTCTTC. It encodes CATSDTRGGNEQFF.

The chain combines TRBV7-2 with TRBJ1-5; 9 positions agree with TRBD1. V shed 0 bases, J shed 4 bases, and the junction held 4 bases outside the gene matches. In germline, CDR1 is SGHTA, CDR2 FQGNSA. CDR3 size: 16 residues. The CDR3 spells CASSLAHGTGNQPQHF. The CDR3, as DNA: TGTGCCAGCAGCTTAGCGCATGGGACAGGGAATCAGCCCCAGCATTTT.

This clonotype was seen a handful of times. The chain carries TRBV20-1 and TRBJ2-1; TRBD1 matches 7 bases. V shed 6 bases and J 4 bases; nucleotides not matched to a gene: 15. The CDR3 spans 16 residues. Germline V CDR1 and CDR2: DFQATT, SNEGSKA (reference sequence). The DNA for the CDR3 is TGCAGTGCCCGAACTTCCGGGACAGAGGGTTACAATGAGCAGTTCTTC. Protein sequence: CSARTSGTEGYNEQFF.

This clonotype was seen more than once but under ten times. The gene calls are TRBV11-2 and TRBJ2-3; D may be TRBD2 (5 bases). V lost 6 bases and J 3 bases, leaving 16 bases between the germline ends. This CDR3 has 15 amino acids. The germline V gene has CDR1 SGHAT and CDR2 FQNNGV. DNA for the CDR3: TGTGCCAGCAGGGAGGTAACCATAGGTACAGATACGCAGTATTTT. This encodes CASREVTIGTDTQYF.

This clonotype came up a few times. The genes are TRBV6-2 or TRBV6-3 and TRBJ2-1; 10 bases match TRBD2. Germline V lookup: CDR1 MNHEY, CDR2 SVGEGT. The ends lost 6 bases at V and 5 bases at J; junction bases unmatched: 10. The length of the CDR3 is 16 residues. The CDR3 nucleotides are TGTGCCAGCAGGGACGCCGGGACTAGCGCTAACAATGAGCAGTTCTTC. It encodes CASRDAGTSANNEQFF.

This clonotype was counted at least ten times. The chain recombines TRBV29-1 with TRBJ2-3, with 8 bases matching TRBD2. Germline V gives CDR1 SQVTM, CDR2 ANQGSEA. The CDR3 is made up of 15 amino acids. Trimming removed 4 bases from V and 3 bases from J; junction bases left unmatched: 9. CDR3 amino acids: CSVVGMSGGTDTQYF. CDR3 DNA: TGCAGCGTTGTGGGTATGAGCGGGGGAACAGATACGCAGTATTTT.